Included here is one T cell receptor beta chain sequence, with context. Its antigen is unidentified. Terminally differentiated effector memory CD45RA+ cells were excluded by CCR7 positive selection of CD45RO-negative cells. This sample stems from a study of shared clonotypes between healthy human individuals. Whole-study findings and limits: The study found roughly 5.3% of naive CD4 clonotypes shared across a handful of donors. Clonotypes shared by all four donors outscored non-shared clonotypes in generation probability.

TCRdb's table, derived via immunoSEQ multiplex PCR, lists solely in-frame clones and lacks some. In the table there are hundreds of thousands of clones, roughly 96% of which are singletons. The ends lost 6 bases at V and 4 bases at J; junction bases unmatched: 10. Germline values: CDR1 MNHEY, CDR2 SMNVEV (reference sequence). The CDR3 contains 16 residues. The specimen was naive CD8+ T cells sorted from blood. The genes are TRBV27 and TRBJ2-1, with 9 bases that match TRBD2. The receptor was derived from a woman aged 30 to 39 in good health. CDR3 coding DNA: TGTGCCAGCAGCCCTGGGGCGGGAGGGCCGTACAATGAGCAGTTCTTC. This encodes CASSPGAGGPYNEQFF.